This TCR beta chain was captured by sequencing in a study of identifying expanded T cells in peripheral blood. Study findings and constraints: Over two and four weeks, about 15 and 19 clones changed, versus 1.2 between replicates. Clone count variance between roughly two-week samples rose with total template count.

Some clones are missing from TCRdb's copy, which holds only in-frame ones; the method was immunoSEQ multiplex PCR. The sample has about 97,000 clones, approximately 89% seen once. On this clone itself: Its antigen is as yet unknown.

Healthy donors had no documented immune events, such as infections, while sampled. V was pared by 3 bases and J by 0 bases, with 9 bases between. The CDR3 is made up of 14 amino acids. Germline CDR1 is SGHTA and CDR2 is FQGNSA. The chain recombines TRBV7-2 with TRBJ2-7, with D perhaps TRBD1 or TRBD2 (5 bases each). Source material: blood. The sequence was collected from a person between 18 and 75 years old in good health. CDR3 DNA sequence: TGTGCCAGCAGCTTCCGGGACGGCTCCTACGAGCAGTACTTC. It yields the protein CASSFRDGSYEQYF.